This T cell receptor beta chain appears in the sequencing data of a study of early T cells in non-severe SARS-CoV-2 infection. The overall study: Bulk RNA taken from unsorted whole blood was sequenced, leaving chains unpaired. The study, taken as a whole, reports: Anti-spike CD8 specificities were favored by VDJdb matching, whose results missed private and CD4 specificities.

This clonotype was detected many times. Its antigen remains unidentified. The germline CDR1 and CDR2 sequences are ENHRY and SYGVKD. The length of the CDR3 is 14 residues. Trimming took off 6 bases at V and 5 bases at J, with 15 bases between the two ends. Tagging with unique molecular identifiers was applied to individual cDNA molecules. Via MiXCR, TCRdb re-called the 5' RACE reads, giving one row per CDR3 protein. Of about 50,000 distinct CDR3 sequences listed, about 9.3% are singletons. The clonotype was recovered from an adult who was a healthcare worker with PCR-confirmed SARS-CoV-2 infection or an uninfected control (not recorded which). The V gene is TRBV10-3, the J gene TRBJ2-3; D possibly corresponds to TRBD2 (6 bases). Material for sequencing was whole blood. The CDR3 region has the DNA TGTGCCATCAGCCGGGAGCTGCGGGAAGATACGCAGTATTTT. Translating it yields CAISRELREDTQYF.